The rows below give T cell receptor beta chains drawn from one sample of a study of tumor and adjacent non-tumor tissue in lung cancer. TCRdb reanalysed the multiplex PCR reads using MiXCR and keeps one entry per CDR3 protein. The sample consists of 80,000 to 100,000 distinct CDR3 sequences, roughly 80% of them appearing once. Sample: distant non-tumor lung tissue. The receptors were gathered from a man in his sixties with small cell lung cancer. Each CDR3 is given with its conserved first and last residue. A D gene is named only where the DNA matches it firmly. Not every row has a clone size; where given, it reads once, few, many or a size class.

abundance | j_gene | v_gene | len | d_gene | CDR3aa | CDR3nt
. | TRBJ2-1 | TRBV29-1 | 15 | . | CSVPPSDSSYNEQFF | TGCAGCGTTCCCCCCAGCGATTCCTCCTACAATGAGCAGTTCTTC
. | TRBJ2-3 | TRBV12-3/TRBV12-4 | 13 | . | CANSRAGADTQYF | TGTGCCAACAGTAGGGCGGGCGCAGATACGCAGTATTTT
. | TRBJ1-4 | TRBV11-2 | 15 | . | CASSLQIERNEKLCF | TGTGCCAGCAGCCTACAGATAGAACGTAATGAAAAACTGTGTTTT
. | TRBJ1-5 | TRBV4-1 | 13 | . | CASSREMYQPQHF | TGCGCCAGCAGCCGGGAGATGTATCAGCCCCAGCATTTT
. | TRBJ2-3 | TRBV20-1 | 12 | . | CSGGRDTDTQYF | TGCAGTGGGGGGAGAGATACAGATACGCAGTATTTT
. | TRBJ2-3 | TRBV5-1 | 15 | TRBD1 | CASSQVGQVTDTQYF | TGCGCCAGCAGCCAGGTTGGACAGGTCACAGATACGCAATATTTT
. | TRBJ1-1 | TRBV29-1 | 15 | TRBD1 | CIVVLGGEVRGEAFF | TGTATCGTTGTTTTAGGGGGCGAGGTACGCGGTGAAGCTTTCTTT
. | TRBJ2-2 | TRBV29-1 | 15 | TRBD2 | CSVVAGVANTGELFF | TGCAGCGTTGTAGCGGGAGTCGCGAACACCGGGGAACTGTTTTTT
. | TRBJ2-1 | TRBV11-2 | 14 | TRBD1 | CANDLQGAYNEQFF | TGTGCCAACGACTTACAGGGGGCGTACAATGAGCAGTTCTTC
. | TRBJ2-5 | TRBV6-5 | 16 | . | CASTYFGGAPRETQYF | TGTGCCAGCACTTACTTTGGGGGGGCGCCCCGAGAGACCCAGTACTTC
. | TRBJ1-4 | TRBV4-2 | 13 | . | CANSHPDQTELFF | TGTGCCAACAGCCACCCGGACCAAACGGAACTGTTTTTT
. | TRBJ2-5 | TRBV12-3/TRBV12-4 | 15 | . | CASSPYSVGQEAQYF | TGTGCCAGCAGTCCCTATAGCGTGGGACAAGAGGCACAGTACTTC
. | TRBJ1-2 | TRBV4-1 | 16 | TRBD1 | CASTHVPTGGRNGYTF | TGCGCCAGCACCCACGTACCAACAGGGGGCAGGAATGGCTACACCTTC
. | TRBJ2-7 | TRBV11-2 | 14 | . | CVSSLKVGGYEQYF | TGTGTCAGCAGCTTAAAAGTCGGAGGCTACGAGCAATACTTC
. | TRBJ2-1 | TRBV29-1 | 14 | . | CIVVINGLYNEQFF | TGCATCGTCGTTATTAACGGTCTATACAATGAGCAGTTCTTC
. | TRBJ1-3 | TRBV6-6 | 15 | . | CASSYPSTSGNTIYF | TGTGCCAGCAGTTACCCGAGTACCTCTGGAAACACCATATATTTT
large | TRBJ2-1 | TRBV11-2 | 14 | TRBD1 | CASSLQGAYNEQFF | TGTGCCAGCAGTCTACAGGGGGCTTACAATGAGCAGTTCTTC
. | TRBJ2-1 | TRBV11-2 | 13 | . | CASSFLSLLEQFF | TGTGCCAGCAGCTTCCTGTCCCTCCTGGAGCAGTTCTTC
. | TRBJ2-2 | TRBV12-3/TRBV12-4 | 15 | TRBD1 | CANSFSGTDTEELFF | TGTGCCAACAGTTTCTCTGGGACAGACACAGAGGAGTTGTTTTTT
once | TRBJ2-2 | TRBV4-2 | 15 | TRBD2 | CAIKLAGDNGGELFF | TGTGCCATCAAACTAGCGGGAGATAATGGCGGGGAACTGTTTTTT
. | TRBJ2-1 | TRBV20-1 | 13 | TRBD2 | CSTPGTIYNGQFF | TGCAGTACTCCCGGGACTATCTACAATGGGCAGTTCTTC
. | TRBJ2-1 | TRBV14 | 18 | TRBD2 | CASSQAGLADSSYNEHFF | TGTGCCAGCAGCCAAGCGGGACTAGCAGACAGCTCCTACAATGAGCACTTCTTC
. | TRBJ2-2 | TRBV4-2 | 16 | . | CASGQDMRANTWELFF | TGTGCCAGCGGCCAAGATATGAGGGCCAATACCTGGGAGCTGTTTTTT
. | TRBJ2-6 | TRBV6-1 | 13 | . | CTSRTYGANVLTF | TGTACCAGCAGGACATATGGGGCCAATGTCCTGACTTTC
. | TRBJ2-2 | TRBV11-3 | 15 | TRBD1 | CTSSRDRGASWELFF | TGTACCAGCAGCCGGGACAGGGGAGCGTCCTGGGAGCTGTTTTTC
. | TRBJ2-1 | TRBV29-1 | 13 | . | CIVEKGRGGEQFF | TGCATCGTTGAAAAAGGTAGGGGCGGGGAGCAGTTCTTC
. | TRBJ1-1 | TRBV4-1 | 15 | TRBD1 | CDSSQAGQGNTEAFF | TGCGACAGTAGCCAAGCGGGACAGGGGAACACTGAAGCTTTCTTT
once | TRBJ2-6 | TRBV29-1 | 16 | . | CSAQCGRNSGAKVLTF | TGCAGCGCTCAATGTGGACGCAACTCTGGGGCCAAGGTCCTGACTTTC
few | TRBJ2-3 | TRBV24-1 | 11 | . | CTTSEGDTQYF | TGTACCACCAGTGAGGGTGATACGCAGTATTTT
. | TRBJ2-1 | TRBV25-1 | 15 | TRBD2 | CASRGGGGSYNEQFF | TGTGCCAGCCGGGGGGGTGGCGGCTCCTACAATGAGCAGTTCTTC
. | TRBJ1-1 | TRBV10-3 | 14 | . | CAISDLGLGTEAFF | TGTGCCATCAGTGATCTGGGTTTGGGGACTGAAGCTTTCTTT
. | TRBJ2-3 | TRBV11-2 | 15 | . | CASSLALSSPDTQYF | TGTGCCAGCAGCCTGGCGTTATCAAGCCCAGACACGCAGTATTTT
. | TRBJ2-7 | TRBV6-5 | 17 | TRBD2 | CASSRGTSVTLSYGQYF | TGTGCCAGCAGCCGCGGGACTAGCGTGACTCTTTCCTACGGGCAGTACTTC
. | TRBJ2-2 | TRBV11-3 | 15 | . | CANSYGSGGPGELFF | TGTGCCAACAGCTACGGTAGCGGAGGGCCTGGGGAGCTGTTTTTT
. | TRBJ2-3 | TRBV6-1 | 18 | . | CASSSLEAGLLDSEQHYF | TGTGCCAGCAGCTCCCTAGAGGCGGGACTCTTGGACTCGGAGCAGCACTATTTT
. | TRBJ2-7 | TRBV6-1 | 13 | TRBD1 | CASLYDRGYEQYF | TGTGCCAGCCTGTATGACAGGGGGTACGAACAGTACTTC
. | TRBJ1-1 | TRBV5-6 | 16 | . | CASSLVFGIANTEAFF | TGTGCCAGCAGCTTGGTCTTCGGGATAGCGAACACTGAAGCTTTCTTT
. | TRBJ2-1 | TRBV4-2 | 17 | TRBD2 | CASSPRSLTSGVGEQFF | TGTGCCAGCAGCCCTCGGAGCCTGACTAGCGGGGTGGGTGAACAGTTCTTC
many | TRBJ2-5 | TRBV16 | 13 | . | CACRASREETQYF | TGTGCCTGTAGAGCGTCAAGGGAGGAGACCCAGTACTTC
. | TRBJ2-3 | TRBV11-2 | 15 | . | CTSSLGGVDTDTQYF | TGTACCAGCAGCTTAGGGGGGGTAGACACAGATACGCAATATTTT
. | TRBJ2-2 | TRBV11-1 | 13 | . | CTSSPRRDGELFF | TGTACCAGTAGCCCGCGACGGGACGGGGAGCTGTTTTTT
few | TRBJ2-5 | TRBV20-1 | 16 | . | CSAISWDGDQQGTQYF | TGTAGTGCTATTTCGTGGGACGGCGACCAACAAGGGACCCAGTACTTC
once | TRBJ1-1 | TRBV20-1 | 14 | . | CSARSCDLGTEAFF | TGCAGTGCTAGATCTTGTGATCTTGGCACTGAAGCTTTCTTT
. | TRBJ2-1 | TRBV6-2/TRBV6-3 | 16 | TRBD1 | CASSSRDRASCNEQFF | TGTGCCAGCAGTAGCCGGGACAGGGCGTCCTGCAATGAGCAGTTCTTC